This is a list of T cell receptor beta chains from one sample in a study of Ad26.COV2.S vaccination and SARS-CoV-2 variants. TCRdb's copy holds only in-frame clones and misses some; the assay was immunoSEQ multiplex PCR. The sample comprises about 400,000 clones, about 90% of which are singletons, and less than 2% rests with the top ten. The input for sequencing was peripheral blood, taken in a trial of Ad26.COV2.S vaccine versus placebo. The receptors originated from a person aged 18-65 years who received the Ad26.COV2.S COVID-19 vaccine or a placebo. Each CDR3 is given with its conserved first and last residue. D genes are given only for firm matches. Size tells how often a clone was seen (once, few, many) or the class of an expanded clone, and some rows leave it out.

j_gene: TRBJ1-1
d_gene: -
abundance: -
v_gene: TRBV3-1/TRBV3-2
CDR3aa: CASSPGLLNTEAFF
CDR3nt: TGTGCCAGCAGCCCCGGACTCCTGAACACTGAAGCTTTCTTT

j_gene: TRBJ2-3
d_gene: -
abundance: -
v_gene: TRBV4-3
CDR3aa: CASSQDGFDTQYF
CDR3nt: TGCGCCAGCAGCCAAGATGGGTTCGATACGCAGTATTTT

j_gene: TRBJ2-3
d_gene: TRBD2
abundance: -
v_gene: TRBV7-9
CDR3aa: CASIWASGGANTQYF
CDR3nt: TGTGCCAGCATTTGGGCTAGCGGGGGGGCAAATACGCAGTATTTT

j_gene: TRBJ1-4
d_gene: -
abundance: -
v_gene: TRBV9
CDR3aa: CASSPYATNEKLFF
CDR3nt: TGTGCCAGCAGCCCTTATGCAACTAATGAAAAACTGTTTTTT

j_gene: TRBJ1-2
d_gene: -
abundance: -
v_gene: TRBV4-3
CDR3aa: CASSQRNEVSYTF
CDR3nt: TGCGCCAGCAGCCAAAGAAATGAGGTCTCCTACACCTTC

j_gene: TRBJ2-5
d_gene: -
abundance: -
v_gene: TRBV12-3/TRBV12-4
CDR3aa: CASSFGGRETQYF
CDR3nt: TGTGCCAGCAGTTTCGGGGGTAGGGAGACCCAGTACTTC

j_gene: TRBJ2-3
d_gene: -
abundance: once
v_gene: TRBV9
CDR3aa: CASSVVRSTSTDTQYF
CDR3nt: TGTGCCAGCAGCGTAGTGAGATCCACTAGCACAGATACGCAGTATTTT

j_gene: TRBJ1-1
d_gene: -
abundance: -
v_gene: TRBV2
CDR3aa: CASSEVRSTEAFF
CDR3nt: TGTGCCAGCAGTGAAGTGCGGAGTACTGAAGCTTTCTTT

j_gene: TRBJ2-5
d_gene: -
abundance: -
v_gene: TRBV4-1
CDR3aa: CASSQEGARGQETQYF
CDR3nt: TGCGCCAGCAGCCAAGAAGGGGCGAGGGGGCAAGAGACCCAGTACTTC

j_gene: TRBJ2-1
d_gene: -
abundance: -
v_gene: TRBV7-2
CDR3aa: CASSSRDHEQFF
CDR3nt: TGTGCCAGCAGCTCCCGGGACCATGAGCAGTTCTTC

j_gene: TRBJ1-4
d_gene: -
abundance: -
v_gene: TRBV18
CDR3aa: CASSPGAVRAQEKLFF
CDR3nt: TGTGCCAGCTCACCCGGTGCGGTAAGGGCCCAGGAAAAACTGTTTTTT

j_gene: TRBJ2-2
d_gene: -
abundance: -
v_gene: TRBV19
CDR3aa: CASKAGELFF
CDR3nt: TGTGCCAGTAAGGCCGGGGAGCTGTTTTTT

j_gene: TRBJ2-7
d_gene: -
abundance: once
v_gene: TRBV6-5
CDR3aa: CASNPTLREQYF
CDR3nt: TGTGCCAGCAACCCCACCTTACGCGAGCAGTACTTC

j_gene: TRBJ1-1
d_gene: -
abundance: -
v_gene: TRBV5-1
CDR3aa: CASSLGTENTEAFF
CDR3nt: TGCGCCAGCAGCTTGGGGACAGAGAACACTGAAGCTTTCTTT

j_gene: TRBJ1-6
d_gene: -
abundance: -
v_gene: TRBV30
CDR3aa: CAWSPGARGDSPLHF
CDR3nt: TGTGCCTGGTCCCCCGGGGCCCGAGGCGATTCACCCCTCCACTTT

j_gene: TRBJ2-7
d_gene: -
abundance: -
v_gene: TRBV29-1
CDR3aa: CSVQGSSPPYEQYF
CDR3nt: TGCAGCGTTCAAGGGTCCTCTCCCCCCTACGAGCAGTACTTC

j_gene: TRBJ1-6
d_gene: TRBD1
abundance: once
v_gene: TRBV7-2
CDR3aa: CASSLDRGGSPLHF
CDR3nt: TGTGCCAGCAGCTTAGACAGGGGGGGCTCACCCCTCCACTTT

j_gene: TRBJ2-7
d_gene: -
abundance: -
v_gene: TRBV7-9
CDR3aa: CASSPRDTYEQYF
CDR3nt: TGTGCCAGCAGCCCCAGGGACACCTACGAGCAGTACTTC

j_gene: TRBJ2-2
d_gene: -
abundance: -
v_gene: TRBV19
CDR3aa: CASSIAHRGRPGELFF
CDR3nt: TGTGCCAGTAGTATAGCCCATCGCGGACGGCCCGGGGAGCTGTTTTTT

j_gene: TRBJ1-5
d_gene: -
abundance: -
v_gene: TRBV7-8
CDR3aa: CASSPAGNQPQHF
CDR3nt: TGTGCCAGCAGCCCGGCGGGCAATCAGCCCCAGCATTTT

j_gene: TRBJ2-5
d_gene: TRBD2
abundance: -
v_gene: TRBV5-4
CDR3aa: CASSSPSGAQETQYF
CDR3nt: TGTGCCAGCAGCTCCCCTAGCGGTGCTCAAGAGACCCAGTACTTC

j_gene: TRBJ2-1
d_gene: -
abundance: -
v_gene: TRBV27
CDR3aa: CASSFSKWDEQFF
CDR3nt: TGTGCCAGCAGTTTTTCCAAATGGGATGAGCAGTTCTTC

j_gene: TRBJ1-2
d_gene: -
abundance: -
v_gene: TRBV4-1
CDR3aa: CASSPGWAEHGYTF
CDR3nt: TGCGCCAGCAGCCCCGGCTGGGCAGAGCATGGCTACACCTTC

j_gene: TRBJ2-5
d_gene: -
abundance: -
v_gene: TRBV6-5
CDR3aa: CASSYAGAQETQYF
CDR3nt: TGTGCCAGCAGTTACGCGGGGGCGCAAGAGACCCAGTACTTC

j_gene: TRBJ2-5
d_gene: TRBD1
abundance: -
v_gene: TRBV24-1
CDR3aa: CATSDLGTGDLSESSQETQYF
CDR3nt: TGTGCCACCAGTGATTTAGGGACAGGGGACTTGAGCGAGTCTTCCCAAGAGACCCAGTACTTC

j_gene: TRBJ1-2
d_gene: TRBD1
abundance: once
v_gene: TRBV14
CDR3aa: CASSPIDRGGYGYTF
CDR3nt: TGTGCCAGCAGCCCTATTGACAGGGGGGGATATGGCTACACCTTC

j_gene: TRBJ1-4
d_gene: TRBD1
abundance: -
v_gene: TRBV2
CDR3aa: CASKGTATNEKLFF
CDR3nt: TGTGCCAGCAAAGGGACAGCAACTAATGAAAAACTGTTTTTT

j_gene: TRBJ2-7
d_gene: -
abundance: -
v_gene: TRBV6-2/TRBV6-3
CDR3aa: CASSYRAGVSYEQYF
CDR3nt: TGTGCCAGCAGTTATCGGGCGGGCGTCTCCTACGAGCAGTACTTC

j_gene: TRBJ2-5
d_gene: TRBD2
abundance: -
v_gene: TRBV15
CDR3aa: CATSRGGLAGVETQYF
CDR3nt: TGTGCCACCAGCAGAGGGGGACTAGCGGGGGTAGAGACCCAGTACTTC

j_gene: TRBJ2-7
d_gene: -
abundance: -
v_gene: TRBV12-3/TRBV12-4
CDR3aa: CASSFGIPGEQYF
CDR3nt: TGTGCCAGCAGTTTTGGCATTCCGGGCGAGCAGTACTTC

j_gene: TRBJ2-7
d_gene: -
abundance: -
v_gene: TRBV19
CDR3aa: CASSTSDRNEQYF
CDR3nt: TGTGCCAGTAGTACCAGCGACAGGAACGAGCAGTACTTC

j_gene: TRBJ1-6
d_gene: TRBD1
abundance: -
v_gene: TRBV18
CDR3aa: CASSPLDRGNSPLHF
CDR3nt: TGTGCCAGCTCACCTTTGGACAGGGGAAATTCACCCCTCCACTTT

j_gene: TRBJ2-7
d_gene: -
abundance: -
v_gene: TRBV7-8
CDR3aa: CASSLASAGSFVEQYF
CDR3nt: TGTGCCAGCAGCTTAGCCAGTGCGGGGTCCTTCGTTGAGCAGTACTTC

j_gene: TRBJ1-5
d_gene: -
abundance: -
v_gene: TRBV19
CDR3aa: CASSHGFNQPQHF
CDR3nt: TGTGCCAGTTCCCACGGGTTCAATCAGCCCCAGCATTTT

j_gene: TRBJ2-1
d_gene: TRBD1
abundance: -
v_gene: TRBV10-1
CDR3aa: CASSEPGQGRNEQFF
CDR3nt: TGCGCCAGCAGTGAGCCGGGACAGGGGAGGAATGAGCAGTTCTTC

j_gene: TRBJ1-1
d_gene: -
abundance: -
v_gene: TRBV7-2
CDR3aa: CASSLTPGDDTEAFF
CDR3nt: TGTGCCAGCAGCTTAACCCCAGGGGACGACACTGAAGCTTTCTTT

j_gene: TRBJ1-6
d_gene: -
abundance: -
v_gene: TRBV15
CDR3aa: CATSRDRDLSNSPLHF
CDR3nt: TGTGCCACCAGCAGAGATCGCGACCTCAGCAATTCACCCCTCCACTTT

j_gene: TRBJ2-1
d_gene: TRBD1
abundance: -
v_gene: TRBV4-3
CDR3aa: CASSFRRTGGNEQFF
CDR3nt: TGCGCCAGCAGCTTCCGACGGACAGGGGGCAATGAGCAGTTCTTC

j_gene: TRBJ1-5
d_gene: -
abundance: few
v_gene: TRBV19
CDR3aa: CASSTGEQPQHF
CDR3nt: TGTGCCAGTAGTACAGGCGAGCAGCCCCAGCATTTT

j_gene: TRBJ2-1
d_gene: TRBD1
abundance: -
v_gene: TRBV7-8
CDR3aa: CASSSRLGTGQFF
CDR3nt: TGTGCCAGCAGCTCCCGACTCGGGACAGGGCAGTTCTTC

j_gene: TRBJ2-1
d_gene: TRBD2
abundance: -
v_gene: TRBV27
CDR3aa: CASGGGVNEQFF
CDR3nt: TGTGCCAGCGGCGGGGGAGTAAATGAGCAGTTCTTC

j_gene: TRBJ1-6
d_gene: -
abundance: -
v_gene: TRBV2
CDR3aa: CASSVLGSGVNSPLHF
CDR3nt: TGTGCCAGCAGTGTCCTAGGGTCAGGGGTCAATTCACCCCTCCACTTT

j_gene: TRBJ2-2
d_gene: TRBD1
abundance: -
v_gene: TRBV2
CDR3aa: CASTLRTGNTGELFF
CDR3nt: TGTGCCAGCACTTTACGGACAGGGAACACCGGGGAGCTGTTTTTT

j_gene: TRBJ2-1
d_gene: -
abundance: -
v_gene: TRBV4-3
CDR3aa: CASSQAPQASVYNEQFF
CDR3nt: TGCGCCAGCAGCCAAGCCCCACAGGCGAGTGTCTACAATGAGCAGTTCTTC

j_gene: TRBJ2-5
d_gene: TRBD2
abundance: -
v_gene: TRBV6-5
CDR3aa: CASSSGLVSRETQYF
CDR3nt: TGTGCCAGCAGTTCTGGACTAGTTTCCCGAGAGACCCAGTACTTC

j_gene: TRBJ2-3
d_gene: TRBD1
abundance: -
v_gene: TRBV11-3
CDR3aa: CASSGRGDTQYF
CDR3nt: TGTGCCAGCAGCGGCAGGGGGGATACGCAGTATTTT

j_gene: TRBJ1-1
d_gene: -
abundance: -
v_gene: TRBV2
CDR3aa: CASSGGGEAFF
CDR3nt: TGTGCCAGCAGTGGGGGGGGTGAAGCTTTCTTT

j_gene: TRBJ2-3
d_gene: TRBD2
abundance: -
v_gene: TRBV19
CDR3aa: CASSRTGTSGAASTDTQYF
CDR3nt: TGTGCCAGTAGTAGAACCGGGACTAGCGGGGCCGCTAGCACAGATACGCAGTATTTT